This TCR beta chain was recovered during a study of blood T cell repertoires in COVID-19. Study as a whole: Italy, Spain and the United States were the sources of the convalescent and acute COVID-19 samples. Nucleic acid was either cDNA or gDNA, and it came from T cells, B-cell-depleted T cells, or PBMCs.

Original methodology: Using reference gene primer amplification, nucleated cell counts were estimated. Generated by immunoSEQ multiplex PCR, the TCRdb table keeps only in-frame clones and is missing some. That table gives V, J and clone size, and the DNA gave D and trimming. This table holds about 250,000 clones, almost 85% found once. Participant ages covered roughly 18 to 90 years across 25 or so US areas. CDR1 and CDR2 from the germline V gene are SGHNT and YENEEA. V was clipped by 1 base and J by 4 bases, with 10 bases between them. The CDR3 is 15 residues long. The TCR was taken from a woman in her fifties or sixties with acute COVID-19. The chain links TRBV11-3 to TRBJ2-2; D gene uncertain. Sequences were obtained from PBMCs or T cells enriched from blood (not recorded which). In DNA form, the CDR3 reads TGTGCCAGCAGCTTAGCGAGCGACTCCACCGGGGAGCTGTTTTTT. Encoded protein: CASSLASDSTGELFF. The complete variable domain, with remaining parts taken from reference TRBV11-3 and TRBJ2-2, reads EAGVVQSPRYKIIEKKQPVAFWCNPISGHNTLYWYLQNLGQGPELLIRYENEEAVDDSQLPKDRFSAERLKGVDSTLKIQPAELGDSAVYLCASSLASDSTGELFFGEGSRLTVL.